In its sample, the clone carrying this TCR beta chain was seen a few times. Clones were read by immunoSEQ multiplex PCR, and TCRdb kept only the in-frame ones, dropping some. The sample has 13,000 to 15,000 clones, about two thirds seen once. This sample was included in a study of T cells after somatic rescue of genetic block. The clonotype originates from a boy younger than 18. Sequenced material: peripheral blood mononuclear cells (PBMCs).

The CDR3 region has the DNA TGTGCCAGCAGTTACTCCAGACTAGCGAGAGGGGTGTTCTTC. Its protein product is CASSYSRLARGVFF. The chain is built from TRBV6-5 and TRBJ2-1; 8 bases fit TRBD2. Per germline, CDR1 MNHEY and CDR2 SVGAGI. The CDR3 loop spans 14 amino acids. J was trimmed by 15 bases and V by 0 bases; bases with no gene match: 10.